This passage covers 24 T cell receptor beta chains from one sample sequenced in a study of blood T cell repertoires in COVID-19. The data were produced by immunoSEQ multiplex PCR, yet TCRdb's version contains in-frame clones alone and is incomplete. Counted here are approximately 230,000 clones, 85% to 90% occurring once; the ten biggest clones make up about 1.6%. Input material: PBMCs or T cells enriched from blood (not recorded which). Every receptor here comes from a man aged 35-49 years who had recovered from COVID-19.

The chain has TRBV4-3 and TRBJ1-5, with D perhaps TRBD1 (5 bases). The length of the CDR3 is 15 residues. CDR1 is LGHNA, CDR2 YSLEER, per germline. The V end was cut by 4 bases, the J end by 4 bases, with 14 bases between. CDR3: CASSPGGGENQPQHF. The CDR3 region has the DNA TGCGCCAGCAGCCCAGGCGGGGGGGAGAATCAGCCCCAGCATTTT.

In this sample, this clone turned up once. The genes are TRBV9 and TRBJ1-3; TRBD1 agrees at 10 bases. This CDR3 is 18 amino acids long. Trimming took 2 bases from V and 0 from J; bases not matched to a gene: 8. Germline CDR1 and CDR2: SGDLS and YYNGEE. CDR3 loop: CASSVPGTGDLSGNTIYF. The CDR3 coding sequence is TGTGCCAGCAGCGTGCCCGGGACAGGGGACCTCTCTGGAAACACCATATATTTT. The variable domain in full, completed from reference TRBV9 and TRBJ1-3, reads DSGVTQTPKHLITATGQRVTLRCSPRSGDLSVYWYQQSLDQGLQFLIQYYNGEERAKGNILERFSAQQFPDLHSELNLSSLELGDSALYFCASSVPGTGDLSGNTIYFGEGSWLTVV.

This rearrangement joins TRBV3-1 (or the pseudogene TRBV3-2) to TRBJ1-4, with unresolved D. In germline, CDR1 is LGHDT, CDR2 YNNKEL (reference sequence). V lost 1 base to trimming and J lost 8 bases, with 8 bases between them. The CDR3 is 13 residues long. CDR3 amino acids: CASSQGRTEKLFF. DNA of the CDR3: TGTGCCAGCAGCCAAGGGAGGACGGAAAAACTGTTTTTT.

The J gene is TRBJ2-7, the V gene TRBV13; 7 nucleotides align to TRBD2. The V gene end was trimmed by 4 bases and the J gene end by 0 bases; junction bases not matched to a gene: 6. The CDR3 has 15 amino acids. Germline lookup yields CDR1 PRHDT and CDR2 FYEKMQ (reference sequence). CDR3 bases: TGTGCCAGCAGCTATAGCGGGCGGATCTCCTACGAGCAGTACTTC. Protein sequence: CASSYSGRISYEQYF.

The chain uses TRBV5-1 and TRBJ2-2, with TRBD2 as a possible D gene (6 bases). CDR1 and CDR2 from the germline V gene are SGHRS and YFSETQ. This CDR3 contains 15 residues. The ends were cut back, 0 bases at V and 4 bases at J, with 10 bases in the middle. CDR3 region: CASSLEEGSTGELFF. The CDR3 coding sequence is TGCGCCAGCAGCTTGGAGGAGGGGAGCACCGGGGAGCTGTTTTTT.

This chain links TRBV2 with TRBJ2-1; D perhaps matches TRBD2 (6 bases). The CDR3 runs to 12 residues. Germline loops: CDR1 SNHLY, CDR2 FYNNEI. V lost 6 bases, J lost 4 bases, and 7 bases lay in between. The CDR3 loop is CASRGLYNEQFF. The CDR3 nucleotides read TGTGCCAGCAGGGGACTTTACAATGAGCAGTTCTTC.

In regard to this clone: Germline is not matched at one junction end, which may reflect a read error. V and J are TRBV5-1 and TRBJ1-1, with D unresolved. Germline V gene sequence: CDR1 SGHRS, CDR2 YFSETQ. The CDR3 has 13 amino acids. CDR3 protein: CASSFVREGEGFF. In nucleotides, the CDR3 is TGCGCCAGCAGCTTCGTCAGAGAGGGTGAAGGTTTCTTT.

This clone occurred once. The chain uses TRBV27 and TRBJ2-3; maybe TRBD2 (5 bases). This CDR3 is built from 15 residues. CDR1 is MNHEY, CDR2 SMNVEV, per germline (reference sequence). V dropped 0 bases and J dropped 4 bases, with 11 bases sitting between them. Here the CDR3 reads CASSLSASQADTQYF. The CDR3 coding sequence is TGTGCCAGCAGTTTATCGGCTAGCCAGGCAGATACGCAGTATTTT.

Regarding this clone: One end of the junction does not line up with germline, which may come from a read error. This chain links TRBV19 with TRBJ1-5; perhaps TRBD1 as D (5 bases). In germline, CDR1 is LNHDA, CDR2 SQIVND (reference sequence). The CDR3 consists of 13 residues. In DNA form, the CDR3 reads TGTGCCAGTAGTCAGGGTAGGGATCAGTCCCAGCATTTT. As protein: CASSQGRDQSQHF. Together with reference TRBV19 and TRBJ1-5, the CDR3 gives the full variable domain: DGGITQSPKYLFRKEGQNVTLSCEQNLNHDAMYWYRQDPGQGLRLIYYSQIVNDFQKGDIAEGYSVSREKKESFPLTVTSAQKNPTAFYLCASSQGRDQSQHFGDGTRLSIL.

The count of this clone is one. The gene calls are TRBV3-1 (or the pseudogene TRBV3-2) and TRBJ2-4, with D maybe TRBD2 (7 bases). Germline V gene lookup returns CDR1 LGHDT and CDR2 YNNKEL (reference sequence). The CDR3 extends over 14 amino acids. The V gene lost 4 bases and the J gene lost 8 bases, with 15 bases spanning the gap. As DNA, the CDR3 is TGTGCCAGCAGCCCCTGGGAGGGGGAGGACATTCAGTACTTC. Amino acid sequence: CASSPWEGEDIQYF.

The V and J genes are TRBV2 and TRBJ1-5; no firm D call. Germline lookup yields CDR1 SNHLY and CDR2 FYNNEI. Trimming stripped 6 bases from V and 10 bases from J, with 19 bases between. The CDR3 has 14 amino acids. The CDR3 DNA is TGTGCCAGCAGATCGACAACCTTGAATATACCCCAGCATTTT. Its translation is CASRSTTLNIPQHF. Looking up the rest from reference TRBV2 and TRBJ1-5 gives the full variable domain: EPEVTQTPSHQVTQMGQEVILRCVPISNHLYFYWYRQILGQKVEFLVSFYNNEISEKSEIFDDQFSVERPDGSNFTLKIRSTKLEDSAMYFCASRSTTLNIPQHFGDGTRLSIL.

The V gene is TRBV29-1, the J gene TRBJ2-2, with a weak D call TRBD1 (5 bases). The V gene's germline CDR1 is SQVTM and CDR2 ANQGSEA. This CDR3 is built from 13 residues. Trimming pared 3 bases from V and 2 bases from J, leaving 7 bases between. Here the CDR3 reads CSVDQGNTGELFF. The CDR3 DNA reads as TGCAGCGTTGACCAGGGAAACACCGGGGAGCTGTTTTTT.

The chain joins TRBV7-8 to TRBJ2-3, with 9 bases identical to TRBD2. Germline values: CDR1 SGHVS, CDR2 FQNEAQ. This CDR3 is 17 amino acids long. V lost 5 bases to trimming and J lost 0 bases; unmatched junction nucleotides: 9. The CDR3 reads CASSPDLAGFSTDTQYF. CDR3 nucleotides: TGTGCCAGCAGCCCTGACCTAGCGGGGTTTAGCACAGATACGCAGTATTTT.

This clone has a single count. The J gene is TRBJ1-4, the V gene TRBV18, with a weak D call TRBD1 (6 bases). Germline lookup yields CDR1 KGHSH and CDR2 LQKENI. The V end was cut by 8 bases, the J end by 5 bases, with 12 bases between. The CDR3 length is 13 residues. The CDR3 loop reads CASTGGLNEKLFF. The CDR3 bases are TGTGCCAGCACGGGGGGCCTGAATGAAAAACTGTTTTTT.

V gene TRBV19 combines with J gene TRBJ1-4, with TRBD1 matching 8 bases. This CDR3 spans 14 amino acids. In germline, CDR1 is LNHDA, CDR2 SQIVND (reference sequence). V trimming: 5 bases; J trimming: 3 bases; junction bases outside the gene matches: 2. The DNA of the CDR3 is TGTGCCAGTAGTCGGGGACAGGCTAATGAAAAACTGTTTTTT. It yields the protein CASSRGQANEKLFF.

CDR3 sequence: CASSPGTGHWELFF. The CDR3 DNA is TGTGCCAGCAGCCCCGGGACAGGCCATTGGGAGCTGTTTTTT. The chain joins TRBV7-2 to TRBJ2-2; 8 bases are shared with TRBD1. This CDR3 is 14 amino acids long. The junction had 8 bases not matched to a gene; V was cut back by 5 bases and J by 9 bases. Germline assignment: CDR1 SGHTA and CDR2 FQGNSA. Variable domain in full (rest from reference TRBV7-2 and TRBJ2-2): GAGVSQSPSNKVTEKGKDVELRCDPISGHTALYWYRQSLGQGLEFLIYFQGNSAPDKSGLPSDRFSAERTGGSVSTLTIQRTQQEDSAVYLCASSPGTGHWELFFGEGSRLTVL.

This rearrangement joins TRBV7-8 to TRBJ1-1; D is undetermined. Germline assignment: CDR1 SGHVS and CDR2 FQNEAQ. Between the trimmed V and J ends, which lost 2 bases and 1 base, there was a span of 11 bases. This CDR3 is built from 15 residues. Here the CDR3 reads CASSLMFTANTEAFF. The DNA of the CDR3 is TGTGCCAGCAGCTTAATGTTCACAGCGAACACTGAAGCTTTCTTT.

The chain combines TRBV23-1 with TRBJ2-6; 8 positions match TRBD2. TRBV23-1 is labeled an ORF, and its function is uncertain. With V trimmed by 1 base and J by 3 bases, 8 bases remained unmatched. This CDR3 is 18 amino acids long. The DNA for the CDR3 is TGCGCCAGCAGTCAATTTTGCGGGAGGCCTCTTGGGGCCAACGTCCTGACTTTC. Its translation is CASSQFCGRPLGANVLTF.

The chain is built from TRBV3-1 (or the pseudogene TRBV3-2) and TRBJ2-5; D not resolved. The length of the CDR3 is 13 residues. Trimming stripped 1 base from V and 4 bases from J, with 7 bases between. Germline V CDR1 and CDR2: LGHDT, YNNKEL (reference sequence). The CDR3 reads CASSQARSETQYF. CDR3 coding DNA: TGTGCCAGCAGCCAAGCTAGGTCAGAGACCCAGTACTTC.

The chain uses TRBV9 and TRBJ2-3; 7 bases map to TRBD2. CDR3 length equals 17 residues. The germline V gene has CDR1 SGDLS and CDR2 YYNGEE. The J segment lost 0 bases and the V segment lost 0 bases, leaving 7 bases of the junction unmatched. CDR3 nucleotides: TGTGCCAGCAGCGTAGCGTTAGGGCGGGGGAGCACAGATACGCAGTATTTT. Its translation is CASSVALGRGSTDTQYF.

CDR3 sequence (DNA): TGTGCCAGCAGCGTAGCCAGGACAGGAGCGGAGACCCAGTACTTC. Protein: CASSVARTGAETQYF. V is TRBV9 and J is TRBJ2-5; 7 bases fit TRBD1. CDR1 is SGDLS, CDR2 YYNGEE, per germline. The CDR3 loop spans 15 amino acids. V was pared by 0 bases and J by 5 bases, with 7 bases of the junction left unmatched.

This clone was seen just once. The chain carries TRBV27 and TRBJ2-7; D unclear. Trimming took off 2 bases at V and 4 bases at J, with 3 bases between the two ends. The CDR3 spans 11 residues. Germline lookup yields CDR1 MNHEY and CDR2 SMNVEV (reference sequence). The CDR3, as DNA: TGTGCCAGCAGTTTAGTATACGAGCAGTACTTC. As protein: CASSLVYEQYF.

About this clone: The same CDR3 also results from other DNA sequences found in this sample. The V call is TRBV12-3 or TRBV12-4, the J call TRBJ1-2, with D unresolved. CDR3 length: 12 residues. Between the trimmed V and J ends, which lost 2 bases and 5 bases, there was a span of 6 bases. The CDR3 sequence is CASSLTGYGYTF. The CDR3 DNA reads TGTGCCAGCAGTTTAACCGGTTATGGCTACACCTTC.

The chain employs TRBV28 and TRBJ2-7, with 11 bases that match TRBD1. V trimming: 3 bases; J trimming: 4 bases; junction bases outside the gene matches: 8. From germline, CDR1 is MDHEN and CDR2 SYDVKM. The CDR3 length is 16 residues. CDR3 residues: CASSFQRDRGTYEQYF. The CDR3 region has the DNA TGTGCCAGCAGTTTTCAGAGGGACAGGGGGACATACGAGCAGTACTTC.